The 5 T cell receptor beta chains given below trace back to one sample, sequenced in a study of blood T cell repertoires in COVID-19 (dated by TCRdb to 2020 to 2021). The library was generated by the immunoSEQ multiplex PCR assay. Drawn from immuneACCESS, this table holds only the in-frame rearrangements with V and J called that TCRdb kept. Clones are partly lost; checked studies trace under half to an unresolved V gene and leave the rest unexplained. Recorded for this sample are nearly 60,000 clones; around 90% of them occurred a single time. More than 10% of the sample goes to the ten largest clones. The sample was peripheral blood. The receptors here all came from a man aged 60-69 years with active COVID-19.

The chain couples TRBV25-1 to TRBJ2-7; TRBD2 might be the D (5 bases). V lost 9 bases, J lost 6 bases, and 15 bases lay in between. Germline V gene sequence: CDR1 MGHDK, CDR2 SYGVNS. This CDR3 is built from 12 residues. CDR3 region: CASQNGVAEQYF. The DNA for the CDR3 is TGTGCCAGTCAAAACGGGGTTGCCGAGCAGTACTTC.

The V call is TRBV5-1, the J call TRBJ2-3; TRBD2 matches 11 bases. CDR3 length equals 16 residues. CDR1 and CDR2 from the germline V gene are SGHRS and YFSETQ. V lost 0 bases to trimming and J lost 2 bases; unmatched junction nucleotides: 2. The CDR3 protein is CASSLVTSGTTDTQYF. CDR3 nucleotides: TGCGCCAGCAGCTTGGTGACTAGCGGGACCACAGATACGCAGTATTTT.

This clone was recorded once. V gene TRBV5-1 combines with J gene TRBJ1-4; tentatively, D is TRBD1 (5 bases). CDR1 SGHRS and CDR2 YFSETQ come from the germline V gene. This CDR3 region has 15 residues. Deletions cut 4 bases from V and 2 bases from J, with 12 bases between. The CDR3 nucleotides are TGCGCCAGCAGCAACACTGGGGGGACTAATGAAAAACTGTTTTTT. Protein sequence: CASSNTGGTNEKLFF.

The rearrangement joins TRBV5-1 to TRBJ1-6; no firm D call. The germline CDR1 and CDR2 sequences are SGHRS and YFSETQ. The CDR3 loop spans 13 amino acids. Between the trimmed V and J ends, which lost 4 bases and 8 bases, there was a span of 10 bases. CDR3 protein: CASSPGDDSPLHF. The CDR3 bases are TGCGCCAGCAGCCCTGGAGACGATTCACCCCTCCACTTT.

This chain joins TRBV6-1 and TRBJ2-2; tentatively, D is TRBD2 (5 bases). The CDR3 covers 13 residues. Germline CDR1 reads MNHNS; CDR2 reads SASEGT. Trimming stripped 0 bases from V and 7 bases from J, with 6 bases between. The CDR3, as DNA: TGTGCCAGCAGTGAAGCAGGGAGCGGGGAGCTGTTTTTT. This sequence encodes CASSEAGSGELFF.